This T cell receptor (beta chain) came from a study of blood T cell repertoires in COVID-19. Study background: There were acute and convalescent COVID-19 samples, and they came from the United States, Italy and Spain.

Adults between about 18 and 89 years of age took part from more than 20 US areas. The CDR3 length is 17 residues. Trimming removed 4 bases from V and 1 base from J; junction bases left unmatched: 10. From germline, CDR1 is SNHLY and CDR2 FYNNEI. The data were produced by immunoSEQ multiplex PCR, yet TCRdb's version contains in-frame clones alone and is incomplete. The table shows more than 150,000 clones, with 80% occurring only once. This clonotype was sampled from a man in his 60s who had been exposed to COVID-19. The rearrangement uses TRBV2 and TRBJ2-3; 8 bases align to TRBD2. The source material was PBMCs or T cells enriched from blood (not recorded which). CDR3 in DNA: TGTGCCAGCAGTGGCGGTAGTGGGCGGGAGGGCACAGATACGCAGTATTTT. It is translated as CASSGGSGREGTDTQYF.